The source of this T cell receptor beta chain is a study of cytomegalovirus exposure and HLA in healthy donors (dated by TCRdb to the late 2010s). Regarding the complete study: An earlier analysis of 587 of the donors reported 276 Gb of sequence data and 95 million to 120 million unique TCR beta sequences obtained from 180 million or so T cells. About 310 gigabases of sequencing data and roughly 90 million unique TCR sequences were included in an early release covering 550 to 650 HLA-typed donors. Among the approximately 430 genotyped donors, about 85% belonged to the genetic ancestry cluster associated with self-reported Caucasian donors. The study was designed to test whether signatures of past pathogen exposure could be identified by cataloging public T cell receptors. The T cell repertoires of 666 subjects were profiled by immunosequencing and related to cytomegalovirus serostatus. In addition to the first cohort of 666 subjects, a separate validation cohort of approximately 120 different subjects was used. The study combined high-throughput TCR immunosequencing, statistical association of individual TCRs with disease status, and machine learning to predict cytomegalovirus infection status. A later analysis re-analyzed previously published TCR beta repertoires from roughly 600 donors and added high-resolution HLA genotyping to study TCR occurrence patterns. Rather than using new phenotypic data, the later analysis identified candidate immune exposures from TCR beta sequences and from how often those sequences occurred across donors. An earlier analysis of roughly 600 of the donors used high-throughput TCR beta sequencing to judge whether each TCR beta V gene segment behaved as functional or pseudogenic. Alongside the repertoire data, information on donor age, sex, ethnicity and CMV serostatus was compiled. Genome-wide SNP genotypes for about 60% of the 666 donors were used in a later genetic analysis, which treated that subset as a discovery cohort. All discovery cohort repertoires had been generated on a single sequencing platform. Both class I and class II loci were covered by HLA typing, at four-digit resolution. Typing coverage differed by locus: A, B, C, DRB1 and DQB1 were typed in about 620-630 donors, DQA1 in 522, DPA1 in around 580, and DPB1 in 400 to 480. Roughly 5 DR-DQ haplotypes were handled as single units for association and clustering because linkage in the cohort was strong. Among some 400 genotyped donors of the cohort, an average of around 250,000 unique TCR beta nucleotide sequences was sequenced per donor, of which 15% to 20% were non-productive.

The cohort comprised approximately 700 healthy bone marrow donors. Cohort members were all nominally healthy when sampled, although unrecorded immune exposures were likely present. The donor was CMV seropositive and was included in the group of 270 or so seropositive cohort members. Every donor gave a peripheral blood sample, and the peripheral blood mononuclear cells from that sample were used for TCR beta sequencing. Genomic DNA extraction from the blood cell samples was performed with the Qiagen DNeasy Blood Extraction Kit. The study at large found these results: Three of the identified cytomegalovirus-associated TCR beta chains were confirmed in vitro to be specific for cytomegalovirus antigens. A later analysis found that most CMV-associated TCR beta chains appeared HLA-restricted, with HLA associations seemingly driven largely by CMV exposure. A cluster of highly shared sequence variants was judged likely to be a technical artifact of the sequencing pipeline. Some IMGT-functional V segments, including TRBV6-2 and TRBV6-3, could not be told apart with the 87-base-pair reads, so those segments were excluded. The earlier analysis of nearly 600 of the donors excluded 15 to 20 rarely observed V segments, including chromosome 9 orphons, because counts were too low. For the cohort, immune exposure information was limited to CMV serostatus. Linkage disequilibrium might explain the correlated functional status among segregating V segments, but an unknown experimental factor could not be ruled out. At a false discovery rate of 0.05, a later analysis linked 16,951 TCR beta sequences to specific HLA alleles. Because HLA typing was missing for some donors at each locus, association tests included only the typed subset. In both the original and validation cohorts, the classifier was reported to diagnose cytomegalovirus status with high specificity and sensitivity. The study gave a list of about 150 TCR beta chains associated with cytomegalovirus. In a later analysis, TCR association rates were found to vary across HLA loci, with the most associated TCRs seen for DRB1 alleles and the fewest for HLA-C alleles. A later analysis reported that several top co-occurrence clusters appeared linked to parvovirus B19, influenza, CMV and Epstein-Barr virus. An association between a missense DCLRE1C variant and V-gene and J-gene trimming of TCR beta chains was found in a later genetic analysis and replicated in an independent cohort. Assigning TCR associations to individual alleles was difficult when HLA alleles, especially DR and DQ, strongly co-occurred. A later genetic analysis reported fewer N-insertions in productive TCRs among donors in an Asian-associated ancestry cluster than the roughly 620-donor mean. An earlier analysis of approximately 590 of the donors showed that most TCR beta V segments appeared in productive rearrangements either about 87% or about 30% of the time, which broadly matched IMGT annotations. In a later analysis, HLA-associated TCR beta chains were found to be more clonally expanded and to have lower generation probabilities than equally common non-associated chains. A further reported finding was that TCR beta sequences accurately predicted the HLA-A and HLA-B alleles for most subjects in the first cohort. The presence/absence analyses assumed that sequencing depth was roughly uniform across donors, and that assumption may not be true. The cohort was sequenced for TCR beta chains only, and without alpha or paired-chain data the features that could be detected were limited. According to the authors, the approach could potentially be generalized to other disease states and immunological phenotypes. Most TCR sequences were observed very rarely across donors, whereas some public TCRs were present in many individuals.

For CDR1 and CDR2, the germline V gene (reference sequence) lists PRHDT and FYEKMQ. From V the trimming removes 5 bases and from J it removes 7 bases, while the gene matches leave 10 bases of the junction unaccounted for. The CDR3 numbers 15 residues from cysteine through phenylalanine. The CDR3 DNA has 45 bases and is translated from base 1. With regard to this clone: Its antigen is unknown.

Libraries came from the immunoSEQ multiplex PCR assay. The multiplex PCR relied on a mix of 60 forward primers for TCR Vbeta segments and 13 reverse primers for TCR Jbeta segments. The CDR3 region of rearranged TCR beta genes was amplified from genomic DNA by a multiplex PCR assay. On the Illumina HiSeq System, the amplified TCR beta libraries were sequenced as 87-base-pair reads. For the original study's pipeline: A later analysis tallied 75 million to 95 million unique TCR beta chains across the approximately 670 repertoires, and around 12 million of those chains were shared by two or more donors. To remove PCR and sequencing errors, raw reads were error-corrected and collapsed into unique sequences using a nearest-neighbor algorithm that merged closely related sequences. V, D and J gene segments were assigned by aligning CDR3 sequences to IMGT reference sequences. For a sequence to be retained, a match of at least six nucleotides to both a V gene segment and a J gene segment was required. A rearrangement was called productive if the CDR3 had no stop codons and remained in frame with V and J, and every other rearrangement was called non-productive. Following IMGT convention, CDR3 was defined as the stretch from the second conserved V-encoded cysteine up to the conserved J-encoded phenylalanine. The earlier analysis of about 640 of the donors excluded any sequence lacking an unambiguous match to a single V gene segment. In an earlier analysis of 587 of the donors, V segments were called functional above 56.7% productive rearrangements and were called segregating when the between-donor standard deviation exceeded 5%. A statistical classification framework was developed to diagnose cytomegalovirus status using the catalog of TCR beta chain sequences. In a later analysis, V and J genes were assigned by comparing TCR nucleotide sequences against IMGT/GENE-DB human TR gene sequences. A later analysis assigned CDR3 sequences and most-parsimonious VDJ recombination scenarios with the TCRdist pipeline. A later analysis defined each TCR beta chain by its CDR3 amino acid sequence plus V-gene family, and excluded reads lacking a unique V-gene family. To address suspected cross-contamination and a sequencing artifact, a later analysis removed around 590 highly shared, low-generation-probability nucleotide sequences. For each public chain, a later analysis derived a clonal expansion index from normalized ranks of inferred template counts within each repertoire. In a later analysis, generation probabilities were computed with a VDJ recombination model fitted to out-of-frame rearrangements, and the resulting probabilities were checked against IGoR. In a later analysis, TCR-TCR, TCR-HLA and TCR-CMV co-occurrence was scored with hypergeometric tests, and a repertoire-size bias correction was applied to TCR pairs. False discovery rates were estimated in a later analysis by permuting HLA or CMV assignments 20 times. In a later analysis, co-occurring TCRs were grouped using DBSCAN, and TCRdist sequence similarity was added for clustering within HLA-allele-positive subsets. Repertoires with fewer than 30,000 or more than 120,000 public chains, plus five repertoires with anomalous nucleotide sharing, were excluded from co-occurrence clustering. TCRdb carries this immuneACCESS record with in-frame sequences only. Its versions omit some clonotypes, under half of them owing to an unresolved V gene in the studies checked, with the rest unexplained. For V, J and clone size, that table is used; D and trimming come from the DNA. Per the sample table, the count is over 100,000 clones. The ten largest clones capture 1.5% to 2% of the sample.

The material sequenced was PBMCs. The receptor was isolated from a woman aged 40 to 49 in good health and CMV-seropositive. In this chain, TRBV13 is recombined with TRBJ1-4, with TRBD1 identical over 7 junction bases. The CDR3 region: CASSPRQGDVEKLFF. The DNA sequence reads TGTGCCAGCAGCCCCCGACAGGGTGACGTTGAAAAACTGTTTTTT. Full variable domain (CDR3 extended with the reference TRBV13 and TRBJ1-4 proteins): AAGVIQSPRHLIKEKRETATLKCYPIPRHDTVYWYQQGPGQDPQFLISFYEKMQSDKGSIPDRFSAQQFSDYHSELNMSSLELGDSALYFCASSPRQGDVEKLFFGSGTQLSVL.